This is a list of T cell receptor beta chains from one sample in a study of breast tumors, draining lymph nodes, adjacent tissues. TCRdb re-analysed the multiplex PCR reads in MiXCR, keeping a single row per CDR3 protein. The profile shows roughly 100,000 distinct CDR3 sequences, roughly 33% of them singletons. The sequenced material came from axillary lymph node tissue. Every receptor here comes from a female donor with breast cancer. Some clones in this sample may be carry-over from other donors' samples. Each CDR3 is given with its conserved first and last residue. D genes are given only for firm matches. Some rows have no size entry. The others give once, few or many, or a class for an expanded clone.

D: .
V: TRBV10-3
size: .
J: TRBJ2-2
DNA: TGTGCCATCAGCCCTGCCTCGGGGGTGAACACCGGGGAGCTGCTTTTT
CDR3: CAISPASGVNTGELLF

D: TRBD1
V: TRBV12-3/TRBV12-4
size: many
J: TRBJ2-5
DNA: TGTGCCAGCAGTTTCTCGGCCAGGGGGATGGAGACCCAGTACTTC
CDR3: CASSFSARGMETQYF

D: .
V: TRBV9
size: .
J: TRBJ2-7
DNA: TGTGCCAGCAGCGTAGATTTAAACTACGAGCAGTACTTC
CDR3: CASSVDLNYEQYF

D: .
V: TRBV2
size: .
J: TRBJ1-1
DNA: TGTGCCAGCAAACGAACCGGGACGGAAATAATGAACACTGAAGCTTTCTTT
CDR3: CASKRTGTEIMNTEAFF

D: .
V: TRBV7-3
size: many
J: TRBJ2-1
DNA: TGTGCCAGCAGCCCCCACCGCCGGAGGGCGCAAGGCGATGAGCAGTTCTTC
CDR3: CASSPHRRRAQGDEQFF

D: TRBD2
V: TRBV7-6
size: .
J: TRBJ2-1
DNA: TGTGCCAGCACCCATGCCGGGACTAGCGATGAGCAGTTCTTC
CDR3: CASTHAGTSDEQFF

D: .
V: TRBV5-6
size: many
J: TRBJ2-7
DNA: TGTGCCAGCACCAGGGACCTCAATTCCTACGAGCAGTACTTC
CDR3: CASTRDLNSYEQYF

D: TRBD1
V: TRBV2
size: many
J: TRBJ2-1
DNA: TGTGCCAGCAGGGGACAGGGCGACCATGAGCAGTTCTTC
CDR3: CASRGQGDHEQFF

D: .
V: TRBV9
size: many
J: TRBJ2-2
DNA: TGTGCCAGCAGCGTAGGGGGACTGAGCACCGGGGAGCTGTTTTTT
CDR3: CASSVGGLSTGELFF

D: TRBD2
V: TRBV25-1
size: .
J: TRBJ2-1
DNA: TGTGCCAGCAGTGCTAGAGATCTGGTAGCGGGAGTGTTAAATGAGCAGTTCTTC
CDR3: CASSARDLVAGVLNEQFF